These 3 T cell receptor beta chains came from one sample sequenced in a study of graft-versus-host responses after intestinal transplantation. No cognate antigen is known for these TCRs. Only in-frame clones appear in the TCRdb table, and some are missing; sequencing was by immunoSEQ multiplex PCR. The sample consists of under 90,000 clones, approximately 90% of them appearing once. The sample was unstimulated CD4+ T cells sorted from spleen or lymph node cells, taken before transplant. These receptors all come from a human donor who was the organ donor for an intestinal transplant.

The CDR3 reads CASRRTSGSPGELFF. Written as DNA, the CDR3 is TGTGCCAGCAGACGGACTAGCGGGAGTCCCGGGGAGCTGTTTTTT. The chain combines TRBV6-1 with TRBJ2-2; TRBD2 matches at 13 bases. V trimming: 6 bases; J trimming: 6 bases; junction bases outside the gene matches: 4. The CDR3 covers 15 residues. Germline V gene data show CDR1 as MNHNS and CDR2 as SASEGT.

The chain carries TRBV30 and TRBJ2-5; no clear D. The germline CDR1 and CDR2 sequences are GTSNPN and SVGIG (reference sequence). V lost 4 bases, J lost 5 bases, and 23 bases lay in between. The CDR3 is made up of 16 amino acids. The CDR3: CAWNPRMAPSWETQYF. The CDR3, as DNA: TGTGCCTGGAATCCCAGAATGGCCCCCTCGTGGGAGACCCAGTACTTC.

Of note for this clone: The same CDR3 also results from other DNA sequences found in this sample. The genes are TRBV27 and TRBJ1-5, with D possibly TRBD1 on 6 matching bases. V lost 3 bases to trimming and J lost 7 bases, with 10 bases between them. The germline gives CDR1 MNHEY, CDR2 SMNVEV (reference sequence). CDR3 length: 13 residues. The CDR3 sequence: CASSFQGNQPQHF. The CDR3 nucleotides read TGTGCCAGCAGTTTTCAGGGGAACCAGCCCCAGCATTTT.